The clone carrying this T cell receptor beta chain has just one count. Treatment indicated: randomized to nivolumab then ipilimumab (arm A) or the reverse (arm B). This entry belongs to a study of sequential checkpoint blockade in melanoma. Study in general: Each arm's sequence ended with maintenance nivolumab.

The germline V gene has CDR1 SGDLS and CDR2 YYNGEE. The ends were cut back, 4 bases at V and 3 bases at J, with 17 bases in the middle. The length of the CDR3 is 15 residues. This table comes from immunoSEQ multiplex PCR, and its TCRdb copy is limited to in-frame clones, with some not included. The sample carries about 17,000 clones, approximately 69% recorded once. The starting material was CD8+ T cells sorted from blood (inferred from file names), obtained from a patient given nivolumab and ipilimumab in sequence. This TCR derives from a human donor with melanoma. This chain links TRBV9 with TRBJ2-7, with a tentative D call TRBD2 (6 bases). CDR3 region: CASSPVGGVGYEQYF. The CDR3 nucleotides are TGTGCCAGCAGCCCCGTGGGGGGAGTGGGCTACGAGCAGTACTTC.